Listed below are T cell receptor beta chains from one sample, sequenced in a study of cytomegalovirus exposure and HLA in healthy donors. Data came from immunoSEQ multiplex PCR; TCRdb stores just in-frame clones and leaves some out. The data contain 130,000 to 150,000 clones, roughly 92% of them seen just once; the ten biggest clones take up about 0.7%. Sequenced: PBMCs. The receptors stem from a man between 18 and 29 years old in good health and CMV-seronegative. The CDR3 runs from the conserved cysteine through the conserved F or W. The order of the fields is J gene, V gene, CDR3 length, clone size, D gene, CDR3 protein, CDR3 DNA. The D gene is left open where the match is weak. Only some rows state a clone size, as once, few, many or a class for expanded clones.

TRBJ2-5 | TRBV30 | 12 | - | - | CACWGRQETQYF | TGTGCCTGTTGGGGGAGGCAAGAGACCCAGTACTTC
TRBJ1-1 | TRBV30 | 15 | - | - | CAWSVLKGREAEAFF | TGTGCCTGGAGTGTCCTCAAGGGGCGTGAGGCTGAAGCTTTCTTT
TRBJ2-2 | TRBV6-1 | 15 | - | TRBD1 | CASSEWGTETGELFF | TGTGCCAGCAGTGAATGGGGGACAGAAACCGGGGAGCTGTTTTTT
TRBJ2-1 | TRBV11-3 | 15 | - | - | CASSFRRATYNEQFF | TGTGCCAGCAGCTTCAGGAGGGCAACGTACAATGAGCAGTTCTTC
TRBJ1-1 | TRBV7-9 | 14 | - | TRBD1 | CASSPGGVNTEAFF | TGTGCCAGCAGCCCAGGGGGCGTGAACACTGAAGCTTTCTTT
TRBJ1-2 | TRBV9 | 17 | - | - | CASSVDALAGRSYGYTF | TGTGCCAGCAGCGTAGATGCTCTGGCGGGCAGGTCCTATGGCTACACCTTC
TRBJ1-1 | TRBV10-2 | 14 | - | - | CASRDNGMNTEAFF | TGCGCCAGCAGGGACAACGGAATGAACACTGAAGCTTTCTTT
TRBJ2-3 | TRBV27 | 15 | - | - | CASSLRVGAADTQYF | TGTGCCAGCAGTTTGAGGGTGGGTGCGGCAGATACGCAGTATTTT
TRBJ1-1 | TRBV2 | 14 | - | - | CASSVSGKNTEAFF | TGTGCCAGCAGTGTCTCGGGGAAGAACACTGAAGCTTTCTTT
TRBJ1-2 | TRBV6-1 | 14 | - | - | CASSEGWEAYGYTF | TGTGCCAGCAGTGAAGGGTGGGAGGCCTATGGCTACACCTTC
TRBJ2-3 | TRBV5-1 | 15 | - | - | CASSLSGLNTDTQYF | TGCGCCAGCAGCTTGTCTGGACTGAACACAGATACGCAGTATTTT
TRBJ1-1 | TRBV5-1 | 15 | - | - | CASISSPGVNTEAFF | TGCGCCAGCATCTCGTCCCCGGGGGTGAACACTGAAGCTTTCTTT
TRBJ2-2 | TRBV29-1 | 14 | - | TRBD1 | CSAADRVLAGELFF | TGCAGCGCCGCCGACAGGGTCCTGGCCGGGGAGCTGTTTTTT
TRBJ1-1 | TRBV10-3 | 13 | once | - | CATKRAMNTEAFF | TGTGCCACCAAAAGAGCCATGAACACTGAAGCTTTCTTT
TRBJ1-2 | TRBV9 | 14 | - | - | CASSGTTGSIGYTF | TGTGCCAGCAGCGGAACAACAGGGAGCATTGGCTACACCTTC
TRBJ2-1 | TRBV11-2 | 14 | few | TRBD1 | CASSAWTGMDEQFF | TGTGCCAGCAGCGCCTGGACAGGGATGGATGAGCAGTTCTTC
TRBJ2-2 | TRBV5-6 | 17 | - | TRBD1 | CASSLVVRGRDTGELFF | TGTGCCAGCAGCTTGGTGGTCAGGGGGCGCGACACCGGGGAGCTGTTTTTT
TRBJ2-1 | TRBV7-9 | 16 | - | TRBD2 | CASRSVGGGPYNEQFF | TGTGCCAGCAGGTCAGTGGGCGGGGGGCCATACAATGAGCAGTTCTTC
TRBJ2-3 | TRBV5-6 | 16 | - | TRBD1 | CASSWELGQGTDTQYF | TGTGCCAGCAGCTGGGAGTTAGGACAGGGGACAGATACGCAGTATTTT
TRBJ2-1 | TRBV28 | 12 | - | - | CASRPTYNEQFF | TGTGCCAGCAGGCCTACCTACAATGAGCAGTTCTTC
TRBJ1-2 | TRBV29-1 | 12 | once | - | CSVAPGAYGYTF | TGCAGCGTCGCACCGGGAGCCTATGGCTACACCTTC
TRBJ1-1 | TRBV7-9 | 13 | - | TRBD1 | CASSFTYRGEAFF | TGTGCCAGCAGCTTTACCTACAGGGGTGAAGCTTTCTTT
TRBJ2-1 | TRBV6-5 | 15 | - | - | CASRRSSSSYNEQFF | TGTGCCAGCAGGAGGAGTAGCAGCTCCTACAATGAGCAGTTCTTC
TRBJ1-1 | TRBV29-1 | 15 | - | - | CSVGFGVNANTEAFF | TGCAGCGTTGGTTTCGGGGTTAACGCGAACACTGAAGCTTTCTTT
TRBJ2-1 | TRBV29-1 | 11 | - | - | CSVVVVNEQFF | TGCAGCGTTGTAGTTGTCAATGAGCAGTTCTTC
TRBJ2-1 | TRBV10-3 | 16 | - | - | CAISELEVSRQSEQFF | TGTGCCATCAGTGAGTTAGAAGTTTCTCGACAGAGTGAGCAGTTCTTC
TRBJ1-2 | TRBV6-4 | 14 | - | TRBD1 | CASSGQGTFYGYTF | TGTGCCAGCAGTGGACAGGGAACATTCTATGGCTACACCTTC
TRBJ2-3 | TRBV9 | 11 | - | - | CASSARDTQYF | TGTGCCAGCAGCGCTAGGGATACGCAGTATTTT
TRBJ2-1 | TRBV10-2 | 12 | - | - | CASKQGANEQFF | TGCGCCAGTAAACAGGGTGCCAATGAGCAGTTCTTC
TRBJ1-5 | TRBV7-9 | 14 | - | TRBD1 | CASSSLGQEGPQHF | TGTGCCAGCAGCTCGCTAGGACAGGAGGGGCCCCAGCATTTT
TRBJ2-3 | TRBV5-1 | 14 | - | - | CASSLRGATDTQYF | TGCGCCAGCAGCTTACGGGGGGCCACAGATACGCAGTATTTT
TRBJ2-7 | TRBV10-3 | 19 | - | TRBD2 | CAISAGTSHRVEVLYEQYF | TGTGCCATCAGCGCCGGGACTAGCCATCGGGTGGAGGTACTTTACGAGCAGTACTTC
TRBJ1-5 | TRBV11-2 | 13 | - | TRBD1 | CASSPDRDQPQHF | TGTGCCAGCAGCCCGGACAGGGATCAGCCCCAGCATTTT
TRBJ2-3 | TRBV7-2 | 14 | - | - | CASVDRGSTDTQYF | TGTGCCAGCGTTGACCGGGGGAGCACAGATACGCAGTATTTT
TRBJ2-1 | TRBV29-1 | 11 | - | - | CSVDYLLEQFF | TGCAGCGTTGACTACCTACTTGAGCAGTTCTTC
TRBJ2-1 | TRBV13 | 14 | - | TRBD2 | CASSPLAGGAEQFF | TGTGCCAGCAGCCCCCTAGCGGGAGGAGCTGAGCAGTTCTTC
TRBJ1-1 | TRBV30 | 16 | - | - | CAWSVLGRARDTEAFF | TGTGCCTGGAGTGTACTGGGTAGGGCGAGGGACACTGAAGCTTTCTTT
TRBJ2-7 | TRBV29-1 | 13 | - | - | CSVLSGPGDEQYF | TGCAGCGTCCTATCGGGGCCGGGAGACGAGCAGTACTTC
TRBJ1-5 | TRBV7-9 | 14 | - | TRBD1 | CASSDREGNQPQHF | TGTGCCAGCAGCGACAGGGAAGGAAATCAGCCCCAGCATTTT
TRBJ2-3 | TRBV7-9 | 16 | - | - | CASSITGTPRRDTQYF | TGTGCCAGCAGCATAACCGGGACTCCGAGGAGAGATACGCAGTATTTT
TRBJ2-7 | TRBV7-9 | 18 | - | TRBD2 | CASSSKKGGLAGFYEQYF | TGTGCCAGCAGCTCAAAGAAGGGCGGACTAGCGGGATTCTACGAGCAGTACTTC
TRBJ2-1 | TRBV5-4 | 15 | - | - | CASSLKGGPSNEQFF | TGTGCCAGCAGCTTGAAGGGGGGGCCTTCCAATGAGCAGTTCTTC
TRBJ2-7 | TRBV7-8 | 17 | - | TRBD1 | CASSLVGQGLSSYEQYF | TGTGCCAGCAGCTTAGTGGGACAGGGGTTGTCCTCCTACGAGCAGTACTTC
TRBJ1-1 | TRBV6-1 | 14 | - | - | CASSWGLMNTEAFF | TGTGCCAGCAGCTGGGGACTCATGAACACTGAAGCTTTCTTT
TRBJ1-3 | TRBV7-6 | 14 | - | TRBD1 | CASSSGTAGNTIYF | TGTGCCAGCAGCTCCGGGACAGCCGGAAACACCATATATTTT
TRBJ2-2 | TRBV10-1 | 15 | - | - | CASSEDSSYTGELFF | TGCGCCAGCAGTGAGGACAGTAGTTATACCGGGGAGCTGTTTTTT
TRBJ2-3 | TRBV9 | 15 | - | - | CASRRGGAATDTQYF | TGTGCCAGCCGGAGAGGGGGGGCGGCCACAGATACGCAGTATTTT
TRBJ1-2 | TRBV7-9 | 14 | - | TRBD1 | CASSLGWDSYGYTF | TGTGCCAGCAGCTTAGGTTGGGACAGTTATGGCTACACCTTC
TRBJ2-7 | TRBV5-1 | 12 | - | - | CASSLRSYEQYF | TGCGCCAGCAGCTTGCGCTCCTACGAGCAGTACTTC
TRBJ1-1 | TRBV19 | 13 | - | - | CASSKQGYAEAFF | TGTGCCAGTAGTAAACAGGGTTACGCTGAAGCTTTCTTT
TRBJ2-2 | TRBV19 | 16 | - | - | CASSISRDSTTDELFF | TGTGCCAGTAGTATTAGCCGGGACTCAACCACCGACGAGCTGTTTTTT
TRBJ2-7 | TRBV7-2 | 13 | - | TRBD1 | CASSLAWGTGEYF | TGTGCCAGCAGCTTAGCCTGGGGGACAGGGGAGTACTTC
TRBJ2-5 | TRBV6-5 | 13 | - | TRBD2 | CASSYAGEETQYF | TGTGCCAGCAGTTATGCGGGAGAAGAGACCCAGTACTTC
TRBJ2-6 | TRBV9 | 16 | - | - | CASSVDRGTGANVLTF | TGTGCCAGCAGCGTAGACCGGGGGACTGGGGCCAACGTCCTGACTTTC
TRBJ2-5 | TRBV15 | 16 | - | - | CATSRDEPPAQETQYF | TGTGCCACCAGCAGAGATGAGCCTCCCGCGCAAGAGACCCAGTACTTC